The 26 T cell receptor beta chains below come from one sample, sequenced in a study of radiation and T cells in renal cell carcinoma. Described time point: blood 4 weeks post-SBRT, at nephrectomy. Stated treatment: 15 Gy SBRT to primary tumor, nephrectomy 4 weeks later. Produced via immunoSEQ multiplex PCR; TCRdb's table is partial and in-frame only. Of approximately 85,000 clones listed, 80% to 90% are singletons. The sample here was blood, taken from a patient whose treatment included radiotherapy and nephrectomy. These TCRs come from a woman aged 70-85 years with renal cell carcinoma.

J is TRBJ1-2 and V is TRBV4-2, with D perhaps TRBD1 (6 bases). This CDR3 spans 16 amino acids. Germline-derived CDR1 and CDR2 are LGHNA and YNFKEQ. Deletions cut 4 bases from V and 1 base from J, with 16 bases between. CDR3 residues: CASSRNRDISNYGYTF. Written as DNA, the CDR3 is TGTGCCAGCAGCCGGAACCGGGACATAAGTAACTATGGCTACACCTTC.

J is TRBJ1-2 and V is TRBV28, with 8 nucleotides matching TRBD1. Unmatched junction bases numbered 8, after V lost 3 bases and J lost 8 bases. From germline, CDR1 is MDHEN and CDR2 SYDVKM. The length of the CDR3 is 14 residues. This chain's CDR3 is CASSFRQGALGYTF. The CDR3 DNA reads as TGTGCCAGCAGTTTCCGGCAGGGGGCGCTGGGCTACACCTTC.

The chain combines TRBV29-1 with TRBJ2-1; the match to TRBD1 covers 8 bases. The CDR3 has 13 residues. CDR1 is SQVTM and CDR2 is ANQGSEA in the germline V gene. Trimming at V came to 1 base and at J to 9 bases, leaving 5 bases not matched to a gene. The CDR3 here is CSVEGQGQSEQFF. As DNA, the CDR3 is TGCAGCGTTGAAGGACAGGGGCAGAGTGAGCAGTTCTTC.

The chain recombines TRBV6-5 with TRBJ2-7; 9 bases match TRBD1. CDR3 length: 16 amino acids. The V and J ends lost 2 bases and 4 bases, in that order; junction bases with no gene match: 9. The germline V gene encodes CDR1 MNHEY and CDR2 SVGAGI. The CDR3 DNA is TGTGCCAGCAGTTACCAGCGCGACAGGGGGGCTTACGAGCAGTACTTC. This gives the protein CASSYQRDRGAYEQYF.

The rearrangement uses TRBV21-1 and TRBJ2-4. TRBV21-1 is a known pseudogene. CDR3 size: 19 residues. CDR3 sequence: CASSNYRGRATLAKNIQYF. The CDR3 DNA is TGTGCCAGCAGCAATTACAGAGGTAGGGCAACGCTAGCCAAAAACATTCAGTACTTC.

The table lists this clone with a count of one. J is TRBJ1-5 and V is TRBV27; 8 bases fit TRBD1. This CDR3 region has 15 residues. J lost 6 bases, V lost 4 bases, and 8 bases had no gene match. Germline CDR1 reads MNHEY; CDR2 reads SMNVEV (reference sequence). In DNA, the CDR3 is TGTGCCAGCAGTTCCATACAGGGGGGCAGTCAGCCCCAGCATTTT. Protein sequence: CASSSIQGGSQPQHF.

This clone was detected only once. J is TRBJ1-1 and V is TRBV28; TRBD1 is a possible D gene (5 bases). V shed 6 bases and J shed 6 bases, with 35 bases lying between them. CDR1 is MDHEN, CDR2 SYDVKM, per germline. The CDR3 extends over 20 amino acids. The CDR3 loop is CASSLAGTQGWGVRGSEAFF. The CDR3 DNA reads as TGTGCCAGCAGCCTCGCAGGCACCCAAGGTTGGGGGGTCCGCGGGTCTGAAGCTTTCTTT. The entire variable domain, with the rest obtained from reference TRBV28 and TRBJ1-1, is as follows: DVKVTQSSRYLVKRTGEKVFLECVQDMDHENMFWYRQDPGLGLRLIYFSYDVKMKEKGDIPEGYSVSREKKERFSLILESASTNQTSMYLCASSLAGTQGWGVRGSEAFFGQGTRLTVV.

The V and J genes are TRBV7-3 and TRBJ2-2; D gene unclear. CDR3 length: 13 amino acids. Germline values: CDR1 SGHTA, CDR2 FQGTGA. V was shortened by 6 bases and J by 5 bases, with 10 bases between the two germline ends. The CDR3 DNA sequence: TGTGCCAGCAGGGCCGCTAAAACCGGGGAGCTGTTTTTT. Translation: CASRAAKTGELFF.

V usage is TRBV7-2 and J usage is TRBJ1-2, with a weak D call TRBD1 (6 bases). From germline, CDR1 is SGHTA and CDR2 FQGNSA. This CDR3 has 15 amino acids. V was clipped by 2 bases and J by 1 base, with 11 bases between them. CDR3 coding DNA: TGTGCCAGCAGCTTACTTGGGGACAATAACTATGGCTACACCTTC. This sequence encodes CASSLLGDNNYGYTF.

V and J are TRBV10-3 and TRBJ1-4; 9 bases line up with TRBD1. Unmatched junction bases numbered 5, after V lost 5 bases and J lost 4 bases. The CDR3 length is 15 residues. Germline lookup yields CDR1 ENHRY and CDR2 SYGVKD. CDR3 in DNA: TGTGCCATCAGTCCCTCGGGACAGGGTAATGAAAAACTGTTTTTT. Translating gives CAISPSGQGNEKLFF.

The rearrangement links TRBV18 to TRBJ1-1; D is unresolved. Germline-derived CDR1 and CDR2 are KGHSH and LQKENI. This CDR3 has 12 amino acids. The V end lost 3 bases, the J end lost 1 base, and 3 bases lay between the germline ends. CDR3 nucleotides: TGTGCCAGCTCACCGCAGAACACTGAAGCTTTCTTT. This sequence encodes CASSPQNTEAFF.

The chain is built from TRBV2 and TRBJ2-7; maybe TRBD1 (6 bases). V shed 5 bases and J shed 0 bases, with 11 bases lying between them. Germline V gene data show CDR1 as SNHLY and CDR2 as FYNNEI. CDR3 length equals 14 residues. CDR3 sequence: CASSRGKSSYEQYF. Here the CDR3 DNA reads TGTGCCAGCAGTAGGGGGAAGAGCTCCTACGAGCAGTACTTC.

V usage is TRBV6-1 and J usage is TRBJ2-1; 8 bases align to TRBD1. Germline lookup yields CDR1 MNHNS and CDR2 SASEGT. This CDR3 comprises 15 residues. V gave up 2 bases and J gave up 5 bases; unmatched junction bases: 5. CDR3 bases: TGTGCCAGCAGTGAAAGAGGGGACAGGCACAATGAGCAGTTCTTC. Translated: CASSERGDRHNEQFF.

The chain recombines TRBV5-4 with TRBJ1-6; 8 bases line up with TRBD1. The J segment lost 7 bases and the V segment lost 4 bases, leaving 7 bases of the junction unmatched. Germline CDR1 SGHNT, CDR2 YYREEE (reference sequence). The CDR3 runs to 15 residues. CDR3 bases: TGTGCCAGCAGCGTCCCCGGGACAGGCAATTCACCCCTCCACTTT. Its protein product is CASSVPGTGNSPLHF. Drawing the rest from reference TRBV5-4 and TRBJ1-6, the complete variable domain is ETGVTQSPTHLIKTRGQQVTLRCSSQSGHNTVSWYQQALGQGPQFIFQYYREEENGRGNFPPRFSGLQFPNYSSELNVNALELDDSALYLCASSVPGTGNSPLHFGNGTRLTVT.

The chain carries TRBV5-1 and TRBJ2-5, with D unclear. This CDR3 has 13 residues. Germline V gene data show CDR1 as SGHRS and CDR2 as YFSETQ. The V end was cut by 0 bases, the J end by 0 bases, with 3 bases between. The CDR3 DNA follows: TGCGCCAGCAGCTTGGGGGACCAAGAGACCCAGTACTTC. Translating it yields CASSLGDQETQYF.

There are a few counts of this clone. V is TRBV6-5 and J is TRBJ1-1; 7 bases align to TRBD1. J lost 1 base, V lost 6 bases, and 8 bases had no gene match. This CDR3 comprises 15 residues. Germline V gives CDR1 MNHEY, CDR2 SVGAGI. The CDR3 bases are TGTGCCAGCAGGTCGACAGGGAGCGGGAACACTGAAGCTTTCTTT. It yields the protein CASRSTGSGNTEAFF.

The chain employs TRBV4-3 and TRBJ1-2; TRBD1 is a possible D gene (5 bases). Trimming shortened V by 1 base and J by 10 bases, and 7 bases separated the two germline ends. The CDR3 extends over 11 amino acids. CDR1 is LGHNA and CDR2 is YSLEER in the germline V gene. CDR3 nucleotides: TGCGCCAGCAGCCAAGGGACATTCTACACCTTC. Translated: CASSQGTFYTF.

The chain couples TRBV4-1 to TRBJ1-4; 9 nucleotides match TRBD1. V shed 1 base and J 7 bases; nucleotides not matched to a gene: 4. The germline V gene has CDR1 MGHRA and CDR2 YSYEKL. This CDR3 has 15 amino acids. The CDR3 region is CASSQAGTGSEKLFF. In nucleotides, the CDR3 is TGCGCCAGCAGCCAAGCCGGGACAGGGAGTGAAAAACTGTTTTTT.

The chain recombines TRBV19 with TRBJ2-2; TRBD2 aligns across 8 bases. Per the germline V gene, CDR1 is LNHDA and CDR2 is SQIVND (reference sequence). The CDR3 totals 16 residues. V was clipped by 5 bases and J by 4 bases; unmatched bases: 9. The CDR3 region has the DNA TGTGCCAGTAGTCCGACCGGGACTAGTGTCACCGGGGAGCTGTTTTTT. It encodes CASSPTGTSVTGELFF.

The genes are TRBV5-1 and TRBJ1-2; TRBD1 agrees at 9 bases. V shed 1 base and J 2 bases; nucleotides not matched to a gene: 6. The CDR3 has 16 residues. Germline V gives CDR1 SGHRS, CDR2 YFSETQ. DNA of the CDR3: TGCGCCAGCAGCTTGAAGGGACAGGGAACAAACTATGGCTACACCTTC. This sequence encodes CASSLKGQGTNYGYTF.

This chain uses TRBV6-1 with TRBJ1-3; TRBD1 might be the D (5 bases). Looked up from germline, CDR1 is MNHNS and CDR2 is SASEGT. The CDR3 loop spans 16 amino acids. V dropped 1 base and J dropped 0 bases, with 10 bases sitting between them. The CDR3 spells CASSEGWGNSGNTIYF. The CDR3 bases are TGTGCCAGCAGTGAAGGTTGGGGGAACTCTGGAAACACCATATATTTT.

The chain is built from TRBV27 and TRBJ2-3; 10 nucleotides match TRBD1. Germline CDR1 MNHEY, CDR2 SMNVEV (reference sequence). The J segment lost 0 bases and the V segment lost 5 bases, leaving 8 bases of the junction unmatched. This CDR3 region has 17 residues. This CDR3 reads CASSPLTGGWSTDTQYF. For the CDR3, the DNA is TGTGCCAGCAGTCCCCTGACAGGGGGCTGGAGCACAGATACGCAGTATTTT.

The chain joins TRBV15 to TRBJ2-1, with D maybe TRBD1 (6 bases). V was shortened by 4 bases and J by 0 bases, with 16 bases between the two germline ends. There are 17 residues in the CDR3. CDR1 and CDR2 (germline): LNHNV, YYDKDF (reference sequence). Here the CDR3 reads CATSKADRLSSYNEQFF. The CDR3 DNA reads as TGTGCCACCAGCAAAGCCGACAGGCTGAGCTCCTACAATGAGCAGTTCTTC.

The chain carries TRBV11-1 and TRBJ1-2; 7 bases are shared with TRBD1. CDR1 and CDR2 (germline): SGHAT, FQDESV (reference sequence). The CDR3 extends over 18 amino acids. V was clipped by 1 base and J by 0 bases; unmatched bases: 11. The CDR3 loop reads CASSLGGGGRRANYGYTF. DNA for the CDR3: TGTGCCAGCAGCTTAGGAGGAGGGGGCCGCCGTGCTAACTATGGCTACACCTTC.

This clone has only one observation. In DNA form, the CDR3 reads TGCAGCGTTGAAAATGTCCCCACAGATACGCAGTATTTT. Residues: CSVENVPTDTQYF. The chain employs TRBV29-1 and TRBJ2-3; D is ambiguous. The V and J ends lost 2 bases and 2 bases respectively, with 8 bases between them. CDR1 and CDR2 (germline): SQVTM, ANQGSEA. The CDR3 has 13 residues.

The genes are TRBV10-2 and TRBJ2-3; a possible D gene is TRBD2 (5 bases). With 2 bases removed from V and 4 bases from J, the gap between germline ends came to 7 bases. The CDR3 is 13 residues long. Germline V CDR1 and CDR2: WSHSY, SAAADI. The CDR3 coding sequence is TGCGCCAGCAGTGAGCCTAGCCCAGATACGCAGTATTTT. Protein: CASSEPSPDTQYF.